This TCR beta chain derives from a study of kidney transplant recipient with SARS-CoV-2 infection. In this sample, this clonotype turned up many times. One entry per CDR3 protein results from TCRdb running MiXCR on the reads. The sample lists 200,000 to 300,000 distinct CDR3 sequences; about 28% were seen once. This sequence originates from a male patient aged 25 to 39 who had COVID-19 and was a kidney transplant recipient. Some T cells may possibly be graft donor cells. This sample comprised a blood sample, obtained at baseline and on day 111 from a kidney transplant recipient.

The CDR3 protein is CASSISRGGRKTYGYTF. CDR3 DNA: TGTGCCAGCAGTATTAGTCGAGGTGGGAGAAAGACCTATGGCTACACCTTC. V and J are TRBV6-6 and TRBJ1-2; D unclear. CDR1 MNHNY and CDR2 SVGAGI come from the germline V gene (reference sequence). With 5 bases removed from V and 4 bases from J, the gap between germline ends came to 23 bases. The CDR3 contains 17 residues.